This T cell receptor (beta chain) was obtained from a study of T cell responses to AZD1222 COVID-19 vaccine. As for this clone: Its antigen remains unknown.

General observations from the study: Reportedly, close to half of spike-specific TCRs are directed against unmutated variant regions. Clonal diversity was possibly underestimated; the donors were predominantly white British and more often female. The breadth and depth of Spike-specific TCRs increased once two AZD1222 doses had been given.

Combined were second doses at about 4 or about 12 weeks. V was cut by 0 bases and J by 5 bases, with 7 bases left in between. Germline CDR1 is LNHDA and CDR2 is SQIVND (reference sequence). The CDR3 covers 13 residues. Measured with immunoSEQ multiplex PCR; TCRdb has only the in-frame clones, and not every one. The data hold around 200,000 clones, with around 94% observed a single time. V and J are TRBV19 and TRBJ1-2; no firm D call. Sequencing used peripheral blood, obtained 28 days after the second AZD1222 dose. The receptor was isolated from an adult who received the AZD1222 COVID-19 vaccine. DNA for the CDR3: TGTGCCAGTAGTATAGATCAACTGTATGGCTACACCTTC. Its translation: CASSIDQLYGYTF. Full variable domain (remainder filled in from reference TRBV19 and TRBJ1-2): DGGITQSPKYLFRKEGQNVTLSCEQNLNHDAMYWYRQDPGQGLRLIYYSQIVNDFQKGDIAEGYSVSREKKESFPLTVTSAQKNPTAFYLCASSIDQLYGYTFGSGTRLTVV.